This T cell receptor (beta chain) was retrieved from a study of CD8 T cells in ankylosing spondylitis. In this sample, this clonotype turned up many times. Each CDR3 protein gets one entry after TCRdb re-called the 5' RACE reads with MiXCR. In the table there are fewer than 250,000 distinct CDR3 sequences, 10% of which are singletons. V lost 0 bases, J lost 3 bases, and 9 bases stayed unmatched. The CDR3 contains 16 residues. Germline CDR1 and CDR2: SGHRS and YFSETQ. The clonotype was recovered from a male donor with ankylosing spondylitis or in good health (not recorded which). The V and J genes are TRBV5-1 and TRBJ2-7, with TRBD2 matching 7 bases. The sample comprised blood, either unsorted or a sorted T cell fraction (not recorded which). The CDR3 region is CASSLALGTGGYEQYF. For the CDR3, the DNA is TGCGCCAGCAGCTTGGCCCTAGGTACGGGGGGCTACGAGCAGTACTTC.